Following are 29 T cell receptor beta chains from one sample sequenced in a study of cytomegalovirus exposure and HLA in healthy donors. With 60 Vbeta and 13 Jbeta primers, the PCR was carried out. Some clones are missing from TCRdb's copy, which holds only in-frame ones; the method was immunoSEQ multiplex PCR. The data show 75,000 to 100,000 clones, roughly 78% seen once. Material: PBMCs. These receptors came from a man younger than 40 in good health and CMV-seronegative.

The chain carries TRBV27 and TRBJ2-7, with 10 positions matching TRBD1. Germline trimming cut 5 bases from V and 6 bases from J; bases unmatched to any gene: 10. The CDR3 is 15 residues long. CDR1 MNHEY and CDR2 SMNVEV come from the germline V gene (reference sequence). CDR3 sequence: CASSPPPRTGGEQYF. The CDR3 region has the DNA TGTGCCAGCAGTCCGCCACCAAGGACAGGGGGCGAGCAGTACTTC.

This clone was seen a few times. The V call is TRBV4-3, the J call TRBJ2-7, with 9 nucleotides matching TRBD1. Germline values: CDR1 LGHNA, CDR2 YSLEER. This CDR3 has 15 amino acids. Trimming removed 4 bases from V and 1 base from J; junction bases left unmatched: 5. The CDR3 DNA is TGCGCCAGCAGCCGCACCGGACAGGGGTCCTACGAGCAGTACTTC. Protein: CASSRTGQGSYEQYF.

The chain has TRBV6-5 and TRBJ2-1, with 11 bases aligning to TRBD2. With 2 bases clipped from V and 4 bases from J, the junction kept 4 bases outside the gene matches. Germline values: CDR1 MNHEY, CDR2 SVGAGI. This CDR3 contains 16 residues. CDR3 DNA: TGTGCCAGCAGTTACATAGCGGGGGGGCCTTACAATGAGCAGTTCTTC. This gives the protein CASSYIAGGPYNEQFF.

The chain is built from TRBV9 and TRBJ1-1; D is unresolved. Trimming removed 4 bases at V and 6 bases at J, with 10 bases between. CDR3 size: 12 residues. The germline V gene has CDR1 SGDLS and CDR2 YYNGEE. CDR3 sequence: CASSKRDSEAFF. CDR3 nucleotides: TGTGCCAGCAGCAAGAGGGATTCTGAAGCTTTCTTT.

The V call is TRBV6-1, the J call TRBJ2-1, with TRBD1 identical over 10 bases. J lost 6 bases, V lost 6 bases, and 8 bases had no gene match. The length of the CDR3 is 15 residues. Germline CDR1 MNHNS, CDR2 SASEGT. CDR3 DNA sequence: TGTGCCAGCAGGGTCTCGGGACAGGGGCGCAATGAGCAGTTCTTC. As protein: CASRVSGQGRNEQFF.

The CDR3 loop is CASSLGIGLAGGSGLGEQYF. As DNA, the CDR3 is TGTGCCAGCAGCTTGGGTATAGGACTAGCGGGAGGCTCAGGGTTGGGGGAGCAGTACTTC. The chain carries TRBV5-4 and TRBJ2-7, with TRBD2 identical over 14 bases. The V gene end was trimmed by 0 bases and the J gene end by 7 bases; junction bases not matched to a gene: 18. The CDR3 loop spans 20 amino acids. The germline gives CDR1 SGHNT, CDR2 YYREEE (reference sequence).

The gene calls are TRBV5-6 and TRBJ1-2; a possible D gene is TRBD1 (6 bases). Trimming removed 0 bases from V and 8 bases from J, with 14 bases in between. Looked up from germline, CDR1 is SGHDT and CDR2 is YYEEEE. The CDR3 has 14 amino acids. The DNA for the CDR3 is TGTGCCAGCAGCTTGGGCCTCCAGGGGAGCGGCTACACCTTC. Its translation is CASSLGLQGSGYTF. The full variable domain, rest sourced from reference TRBV5-6 and TRBJ1-2, is DAGVTQSPTHLIKTRGQQVTLRCSPKSGHDTVSWYQQALGQGPQFIFQYYEEEERQRGNFPDRFSGHQFPNYSSELNVNALLLGDSALYLCASSLGLQGSGYTFGSGTRLTVV.

This CDR3 is CASRLAPGDQPQHF. CDR3 nucleotide sequence: TGTGCAAGTCGCTTAGCCCCGGGGGATCAGCCCCAGCATTTT. The chain combines TRBV12-2 with TRBJ1-5. TRBV12-2 constitutes a pseudogene. This CDR3 is 14 amino acids long.

V usage is TRBV19 and J usage is TRBJ1-3; D remains unclear. Looked up from germline, CDR1 is LNHDA and CDR2 is SQIVND (reference sequence). The V end was cut by 4 bases, the J end by 0 bases, with 13 bases between. The CDR3 contains 16 residues. The DNA for the CDR3 is TGTGCCAGTAGTAACCCCCTGAGAGACTCTGGAAACACCATATATTTT. Protein sequence: CASSNPLRDSGNTIYF.

This chain uses TRBV6-5 with TRBJ1-5, with 8 bases matching TRBD1. V shed 6 bases and J 7 bases; nucleotides not matched to a gene: 5. The CDR3 is made up of 13 amino acids. Looked up from germline, CDR1 is MNHEY and CDR2 is SVGAGI. CDR3 amino acids: CASSWDRNQPQHF. The CDR3 DNA reads TGTGCCAGCAGCTGGGACAGGAACCAGCCCCAGCATTTT.

The chain has TRBV19 and TRBJ2-5; TRBD1 is a possible D gene (6 bases). The CDR3 has 13 residues. V was clipped by 6 bases and J by 5 bases, with 13 bases between them. Per germline, CDR1 LNHDA and CDR2 SQIVND (reference sequence). CDR3 nucleotides: TGTGCCAGTAGCTCAGGGGTAGGGGAGACCCAGTACTTC. It translates to CASSSGVGETQYF. Combining the CDR3 with reference TRBV19 and TRBJ2-5 gives the whole variable domain DGGITQSPKYLFRKEGQNVTLSCEQNLNHDAMYWYRQDPGQGLRLIYYSQIVNDFQKGDIAEGYSVSREKKESFPLTVTSAQKNPTAFYLCASSSGVGETQYFGPGTRLLVL.

V gene TRBV6-1 combines with J gene TRBJ2-7; maybe TRBD2 (6 bases). The V end lost 6 bases, the J end lost 1 base, and 13 bases lay between the germline ends. Per germline, CDR1 MNHNS and CDR2 SASEGT. The CDR3 is 14 amino acids. CDR3 in amino acids: CASRPRGGSYEQYF. The CDR3 DNA reads TGTGCCAGCAGGCCTAGGGGAGGTTCCTACGAGCAGTACTTC.

V and J are TRBV9 and TRBJ2-2, with D maybe TRBD1 (6 bases). CDR1 is SGDLS and CDR2 is YYNGEE in the germline V gene. Trimming shortened V by 3 bases and J by 2 bases, and 11 bases separated the two germline ends. This CDR3 has 15 amino acids. The CDR3 region is CASSARTANTGELFF. The CDR3 DNA reads as TGTGCCAGCAGCGCCCGGACAGCTAACACCGGGGAGCTGTTTTTT.

The rearrangement links TRBV7-9 to TRBJ2-2; 11 bases align to TRBD2. Per germline, CDR1 SEHNR and CDR2 FQNEAQ (reference sequence). The length of the CDR3 is 16 residues. V was pared by 8 bases and J by 5 bases, with 10 bases of the junction left unmatched. The CDR3 region is CASSHPTSGTTGELFF. The CDR3 DNA follows: TGTGCCAGCTCCCACCCGACTAGCGGGACGACCGGGGAGCTGTTTTTT. The variable domain in full, completed from reference TRBV7-9 and TRBJ2-2, reads DTGVSQNPRHKITKRGQNVTFRCDPISEHNRLYWYRQTLGQGPEFLTYFQNEAQLEKSRLLSDRFSAERPKGSFSTLEIQRTEQGDSAMYLCASSHPTSGTTGELFFGEGSRLTVL.

The chain recombines TRBV13 with TRBJ1-3, with D possibly matching TRBD1 (6 bases). Germline assignment: CDR1 PRHDT and CDR2 FYEKMQ (reference sequence). Between the trimmed V and J ends, which lost 5 bases and 3 bases, there was a span of 17 bases. The CDR3 length is 16 residues. The CDR3 region is CASSESPGTSGNTIYF. CDR3 sequence (DNA): TGTGCCAGCAGCGAGAGCCCGGGGACAAGTGGAAACACCATATATTTT.

V and J are TRBV25-1 and TRBJ2-6, with a tentative D call TRBD1 (6 bases). The length of the CDR3 is 15 residues. Trimming took off 4 bases at V and 3 bases at J, with 10 bases between the two ends. Germline V gene lookup returns CDR1 MGHDK and CDR2 SYGVNS. CDR3 bases: TGTGCCAGCAGTGGACAGGTCGATGGGGCCAACGTCCTGACTTTC. Translating gives CASSGQVDGANVLTF.

The J gene is TRBJ2-1, the V gene TRBV5-1, with 8 bases lining up with TRBD1. With V trimmed by 3 bases and J by 4 bases, 9 bases remained unmatched. The CDR3 contains 16 residues. CDR1 and CDR2 (germline): SGHRS, YFSETQ. The CDR3 reads CASSSVGTGSYNEQFF. Written as DNA, the CDR3 is TGCGCCAGCAGCTCGGTGGGGACAGGATCTTACAATGAGCAGTTCTTC.

J is TRBJ2-4 and V is TRBV18; tentatively, D is TRBD2 (5 bases). The V and J ends lost 3 bases and 16 bases respectively, with 13 bases between them. The CDR3 loop spans 11 amino acids. Germline assignment: CDR1 KGHSH and CDR2 LQKENI. The CDR3 here is CASSPMAGRYF. Written as DNA, the CDR3 is TGTGCCAGCTCACCCATGGCGGGTAGATACTTC. Combining the CDR3 with reference TRBV18 and TRBJ2-4 gives the whole variable domain NAGVMQNPRHLVRRRGQEARLRCSPMKGHSHVYWYRQLPEEGLKFMVYLQKENIIDESGMPKERFSAEFPKEGPSILRIQQVVRGDSAAYFCASSPMAGRYFGAGTRLSVL.

This clone was detected only once. The chain links TRBV5-1 to TRBJ1-6; 8 nucleotides agree with TRBD1. The germline CDR1 and CDR2 sequences are SGHRS and YFSETQ. V was pared by 0 bases and J by 5 bases, with 1 base of the junction left unmatched. The CDR3 loop spans 15 amino acids. The CDR3 loop reads CASSLAGQDNSPLHF. The CDR3 DNA reads TGCGCCAGCAGCTTGGCGGGACAGGATAATTCACCCCTCCACTTT.

The chain has TRBV4-1 and TRBJ2-5, with 7 bases aligning to TRBD1. Losses at the gene ends were 4 bases for V and 4 bases for J; bases not matched to a gene: 6. CDR1 is MGHRA, CDR2 YSYEKL, per germline. The CDR3 spans 14 residues. The CDR3 sequence is CASSPTGAGETQYF. CDR3 nucleotide sequence: TGCGCCAGCAGCCCTACAGGGGCAGGAGAGACCCAGTACTTC.

V and J are TRBV4-1 and TRBJ1-2; the D is unclear. CDR1 is MGHRA and CDR2 is YSYEKL in the germline V gene. This CDR3 region has 15 residues. V was shortened by 1 base and J by 4 bases, with 13 bases between the two germline ends. The CDR3 DNA follows: TGCGCCAGCAGCCAAGCAGGTGGCGCCTTCTATGGCTACACCTTC. The encoded protein is CASSQAGGAFYGYTF.

This clone was counted a few times. The gene calls are TRBV6-1 and TRBJ2-1, with 12 nucleotides matching TRBD2. The germline gives CDR1 MNHNS, CDR2 SASEGT. V lost 8 bases, J lost 5 bases, and 7 bases stayed unmatched. The CDR3 is 15 residues long. CDR3 in DNA: TGTGCCAGCCGGCGCGGACTAGCGGGGAACAATGAGCAGTTCTTC. Residues: CASRRGLAGNNEQFF.

The chain recombines TRBV9 with TRBJ2-1; 7 positions agree with TRBD2. The germline V gene has CDR1 SGDLS and CDR2 YYNGEE. Unmatched junction bases numbered 5, after V lost 3 bases and J lost 2 bases. This CDR3 region has 15 residues. The CDR3 coding sequence is TGTGCCAGCAGCGCTCGGGGGGACGCCTACAATGAGCAGTTCTTC. It yields the protein CASSARGDAYNEQFF.

The V call is TRBV21-1, the J call TRBJ1-6. TRBV21-1 is flagged as a pseudogene. The CDR3 length is 16 residues. CDR3 loop: CASSRGGYLRGLPLHF. The CDR3 DNA is TGTGCCAGCAGCAGGGGAGGATACTTAAGGGGTCTACCCCTCCACTTT.

V is TRBV5-1 and J is TRBJ1-1; TRBD1 aligns across 8 bases. Germline assignment: CDR1 SGHRS and CDR2 YFSETQ. V gave up 4 bases and J gave up 5 bases; unmatched junction bases: 7. There are 14 residues in the CDR3. CDR3 protein: CASSEQGGGTEAFF. DNA for the CDR3: TGCGCCAGCAGCGAACAGGGGGGAGGGACTGAAGCTTTCTTT. Filled out from reference TRBV5-1 and TRBJ1-1, the complete variable domain reads KAGVTQTPRYLIKTRGQQVTLSCSPISGHRSVSWYQQTPGQGLQFLFEYFSETQRNKGNFPGRFSGRQFSNSRSEMNVSTLELGDSALYLCASSEQGGGTEAFFGQGTRLTVV.

The genes are TRBV7-9 and TRBJ2-1; 8 nucleotides match TRBD2. V trimming: 5 bases; J trimming: 7 bases; junction bases outside the gene matches: 19. Germline V lookup: CDR1 SEHNR, CDR2 FQNEAQ (reference sequence). The CDR3 runs to 18 residues. The CDR3 nucleotides are TGTGCCAGCAGCCCCCTGGGACTAGTCTTAGGCGGGGGAAATGAGCAGTTCTTC. This encodes CASSPLGLVLGGGNEQFF.

V gene TRBV6-5 combines with J gene TRBJ1-2; 7 nucleotides agree with TRBD1. Germline V gene lookup returns CDR1 MNHEY and CDR2 SVGAGI. Germline trimming cut 0 bases from V and 2 bases from J; bases unmatched to any gene: 3. The CDR3 is 15 residues long. CDR3 protein: CASSYSRDRNYGYTF. Written as DNA, the CDR3 is TGTGCCAGCAGTTACTCCCGGGACAGAAACTATGGCTACACCTTC.

This chain connects TRBV23-1 to TRBJ1-1; D is uncertain. TRBV23-1 is recorded as an ORF, its role being uncertain. This CDR3 is 15 amino acids long. V dropped 1 base and J dropped 2 bases, with 11 bases sitting between them. The CDR3 sequence is CASSQWSRLNTEAFF. CDR3 DNA sequence: TGCGCCAGCAGTCAATGGTCCCGGTTAAACACTGAAGCTTTCTTT.

V and J are TRBV5-1 and TRBJ2-2; 14 nucleotides line up with TRBD2. The CDR3 is 18 residues long. The V gene's germline CDR1 is SGHRS and CDR2 YFSETQ. The V and J ends lost 0 bases and 7 bases, in that order; junction bases with no gene match: 8. The CDR3 DNA is TGCGCCAGCAGCTTGGGACTAGCGGGGGGGCCGCGCGGCGGGGAGCTGTTTTTT. Translated, it gives CASSLGLAGGPRGGELFF.